The 4 T cell receptor beta chains in this list originate from one sample, sequenced in a study of T-cell reconstitution after alpha-beta-depleted transplantation in children. A TCRbeta library incorporating unique molecular identifiers was prepared. MiXCR, applied by TCRdb to the PCR reads, yields one record per CDR3 protein. The sample contains roughly 200,000 distinct CDR3 sequences, 9.5% to 13% of which appear only once. The sample in question was PBMCs, obtained before TCRalphabeta/CD19-depleted stem cell transplant. Every receptor here comes from a child less than two years old with acute myeloid leukemia, due to receive a stem cell transplant.

About this clonotype: Since a much larger clone is just one base distant, this may be a read error. The chain links TRBV2 to TRBJ2-7, with 8 nucleotides matching TRBD1. This CDR3 has 14 amino acids. The V gene's germline CDR1 is SNHLY and CDR2 FYNNEI. The V segment lost 5 bases and the J segment 7 bases; nucleotides outside the gene matches: 10. DNA for the CDR3: TGTGCCAGCAGTTATAGGACAGGGCTGCGGGAGCAGTACTTC. Protein sequence: CASSYRTGLREQYF.

This clonotype was seen at least ten times. V gene TRBV7-9 combines with J gene TRBJ2-1; 7 bases fit TRBD2. Losses at the gene ends were 0 bases for V and 0 bases for J; bases not matched to a gene: 5. CDR1 is SEHNR, CDR2 FQNEAQ, per germline (reference sequence). This CDR3 has 17 residues. CDR3 DNA: TGTGCCAGCAGCTTAGCCTCCGGGGGGATCTCCTACAATGAGCAGTTCTTC. This codes for CASSLASGGISYNEQFF.

This clonotype has a count of ten or more. This chain links TRBV10-3 with TRBJ2-1; D gene unclear. Between the trimmed V and J ends, which lost 5 bases and 0 bases, there was a span of 8 bases. In germline, CDR1 is ENHRY, CDR2 SYGVKD. The CDR3 loop spans 14 amino acids. CDR3 region: CAISLRASYNEQFF. CDR3 DNA: TGTGCCATCAGTCTACGGGCCTCCTACAATGAGCAGTTCTTC.

This clonotype came up many times. The chain recombines TRBV27 with TRBJ2-1, with TRBD1 matching over 8 bases. J gave up 2 bases and V 6 bases, and 6 bases lay outside the gene matches. Germline CDR1 MNHEY, CDR2 SMNVEV (reference sequence). The CDR3 is 15 amino acids. The CDR3 is CASSDRGQAYNEQFF. In nucleotides, the CDR3 is TGTGCCAGCAGCGACAGGGGACAGGCCTACAATGAGCAGTTCTTC.